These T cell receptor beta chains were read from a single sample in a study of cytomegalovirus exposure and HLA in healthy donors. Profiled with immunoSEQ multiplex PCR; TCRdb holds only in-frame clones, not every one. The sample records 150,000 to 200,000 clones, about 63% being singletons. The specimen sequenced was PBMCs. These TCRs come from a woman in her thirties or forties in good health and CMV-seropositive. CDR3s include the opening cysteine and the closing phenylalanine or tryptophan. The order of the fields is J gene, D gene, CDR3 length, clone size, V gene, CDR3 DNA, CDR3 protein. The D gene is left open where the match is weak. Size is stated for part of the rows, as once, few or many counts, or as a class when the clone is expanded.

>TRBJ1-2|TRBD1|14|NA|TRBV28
TGTGCCAGCATCGACGGCCGGGACAGGGAGGGCTACACCTTC
CASIDGRDREGYTF
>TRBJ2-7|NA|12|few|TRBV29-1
TGCAGCGTTTTGAGGTCTACGGAGGAGCAGTACTTC
CSVLRSTEEQYF
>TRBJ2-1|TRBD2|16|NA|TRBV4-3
TGCGCCAGCAGCCACTTAGGACTAGCGGGGGGGGGTGAGCAGTTCTTC
CASSHLGLAGGGEQFF
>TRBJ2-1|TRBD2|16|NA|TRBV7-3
TGTGCCAGCAGCTTAGGCGGCGGGGGGAAATACAATGAGCAGTTCTTC
CASSLGGGGKYNEQFF
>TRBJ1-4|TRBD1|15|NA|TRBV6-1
TGTGCCAGCAGGGCCGGACAGGCCTTTAATGAAAAACTGTTTTTT
CASRAGQAFNEKLFF
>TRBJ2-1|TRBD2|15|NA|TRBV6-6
TGTGCCAGCAGCTCTACCCGCGGGGGGAGCAATGAGCAGTTCTTC
CASSSTRGGSNEQFF
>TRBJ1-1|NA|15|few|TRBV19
TGTGCCAGTACCCCAGGGTATTCCTCGAACACTGAAGCTTTCTTT
CASTPGYSSNTEAFF
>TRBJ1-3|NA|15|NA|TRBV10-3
TGTGCCATCAGTGATTCGGCGGCCCCTGGAAACACCATATATTTT
CAISDSAAPGNTIYF
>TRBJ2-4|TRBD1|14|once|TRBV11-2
TGTGCCAGCAGCTTCCGACAGGGGGAAAACATTCAGTACTTC
CASSFRQGENIQYF
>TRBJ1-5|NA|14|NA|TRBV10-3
TGTGCCATCGGTTCCTCAGGCGGGGATCAGCCCCAGCATTTT
CAIGSSGGDQPQHF
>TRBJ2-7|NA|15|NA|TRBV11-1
TGTGCCAGCAGCTTAGCAGGGAGTAGCTCCTACGAGCAGTACTTC
CASSLAGSSSYEQYF
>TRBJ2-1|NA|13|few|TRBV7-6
TGTGCCAGCAGCTGGGGACTCGACAATGAGCAGTTCTTC
CASSWGLDNEQFF
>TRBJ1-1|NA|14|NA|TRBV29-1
TGCAGCGTGGTGGTGCGGGGGAGAGAAGTTGAAGCTTTCTTT
CSVVVRGREVEAFF
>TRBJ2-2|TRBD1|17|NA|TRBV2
TGTGCCAGCAGTGGAGTGATTAGTGGGACAGGCACCGGGGAGCTGTTTTTT
CASSGVISGTGTGELFF
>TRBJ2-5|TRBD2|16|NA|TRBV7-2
TGTGCCAGCAGCTTTGCCCCGCGGGGGGGAGGAGAGACCCAGTACTTC
CASSFAPRGGGETQYF
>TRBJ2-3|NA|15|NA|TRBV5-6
TGTGCCAGCAGCTCGGGCCAGGGCCTCACAGATACGCAGTATTTT
CASSSGQGLTDTQYF
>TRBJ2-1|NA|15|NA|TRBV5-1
TGCGCCAGCAGCATCGGGGGAGCCTCCTACAATGAGCAGTTCTTC
CASSIGGASYNEQFF
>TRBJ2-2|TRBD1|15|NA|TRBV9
TGTGCCAGCAGCGTGCGACAGGGTGGCACCGGGGAGCTGTTTTTT
CASSVRQGGTGELFF
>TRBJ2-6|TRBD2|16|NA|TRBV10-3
TGTGCCACGTCTGGCGGGGGGGACTCTGGGGCCAACGTCCTGACTTTC
CATSGGGDSGANVLTF
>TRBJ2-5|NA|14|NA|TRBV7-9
TGTGCCAGCAGCCCGGGACTGGCCAGGGAGACCCAGTACTTC
CASSPGLARETQYF
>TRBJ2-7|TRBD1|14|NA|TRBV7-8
TGTGCCAGCAGCCCGGGGACAGGACCTTACGAGCAGTACTTC
CASSPGTGPYEQYF
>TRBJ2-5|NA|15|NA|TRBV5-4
TGTGCCAGCAGCTTGTCGCGAGGGGGATTGGAGACCCAGTACTTC
CASSLSRGGLETQYF
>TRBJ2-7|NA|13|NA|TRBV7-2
TGTGCCAGCAGCACGGGACAAACTTACGAGCAGTACTTC
CASSTGQTYEQYF
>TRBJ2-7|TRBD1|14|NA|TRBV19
TGTGCCAGTAGTGTCCGGGACAGGGACCACGAGCAGTACTTC
CASSVRDRDHEQYF
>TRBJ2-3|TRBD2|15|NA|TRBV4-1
TGCGCCAGCAGCCAAGAGGGGACTAGCGGAGATACGCAGTATTTT
CASSQEGTSGDTQYF
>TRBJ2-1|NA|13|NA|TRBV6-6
TGTGCCAGCAGTTACGAGGAATTCAATGAGCAGTTCTTC
CASSYEEFNEQFF
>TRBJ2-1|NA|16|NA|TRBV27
TGTGCCAGCAGTCGAGACTGGAGGAGCTCCTACAATGAGCAGTTCTTC
CASSRDWRSSYNEQFF
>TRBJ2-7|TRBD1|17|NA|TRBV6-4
TGTGCCAGCAGTGACTCGGACCCGGACAGGACCTCCTACGAGCAGTACTTC
CASSDSDPDRTSYEQYF
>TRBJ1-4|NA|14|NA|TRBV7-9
TGTGCCAGCAGCTTAGAGGGACTGCGTGAAAAACTGTTTTTT
CASSLEGLREKLFF
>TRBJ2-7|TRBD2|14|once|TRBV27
TGTGCCAGCAGGCGGACTAGCGGGATAGGCGAGCAGTCCTTC
CASRRTSGIGEQSF
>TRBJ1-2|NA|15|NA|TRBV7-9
TGTGCCAGCAGCTCCTACAGGGAGACCAACTATGGCTACACCTTC
CASSSYRETNYGYTF
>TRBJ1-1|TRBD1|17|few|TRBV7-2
TGTGCCAGCAGCTTCTCCGGGACAGGAAAGATGAACACTGAAGCTTTCTTT
CASSFSGTGKMNTEAFF
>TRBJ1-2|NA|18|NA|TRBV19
TGTGCCAGTAGCGATCAGGGGTCCTTACCCTCCACTAACTATGGCTACACCTTC
CASSDQGSLPSTNYGYTF
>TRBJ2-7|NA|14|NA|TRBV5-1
TGCGCCAGCAGCCTAAAAGACAGTTCCTACGAGCAGTACTTC
CASSLKDSSYEQYF
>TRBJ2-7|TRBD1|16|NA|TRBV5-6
TGTGCCAGCAGCAGTTCTCCGGGACAGGGTTTGGCCGAGCAGTACTTC
CASSSSPGQGLAEQYF
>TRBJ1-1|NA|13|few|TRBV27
TGTGCCAGCAGTTCGACAGCGAACACTGAAGCTTTCTTT
CASSSTANTEAFF
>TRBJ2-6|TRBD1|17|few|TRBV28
TGTGCCAGCAGTTTATTTGGACAGGGCTCTGGGGCCAACGTCCTGACTTTC
CASSLFGQGSGANVLTF
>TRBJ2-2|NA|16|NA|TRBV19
TGTGCCAGTAGCCCCAGGCAGGGGCTCGACACCGGGGAGCTGTTTTTT
CASSPRQGLDTGELFF
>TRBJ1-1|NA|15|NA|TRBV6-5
TGTGCCAGCAGTTACGGGCAGCCCATGAACACTGAAGCTTTCTTT
CASSYGQPMNTEAFF
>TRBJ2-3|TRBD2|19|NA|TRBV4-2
TGTGCCAGCAGCCAAGAGGGGGTAGCGGGAGTTTTACTCACAGATACGCAGTATTTT
CASSQEGVAGVLLTDTQYF
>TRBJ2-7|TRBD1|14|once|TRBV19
TGTGCCAGTAGTATCCTGGGACAGGGGGGCGAGCAGTACTTC
CASSILGQGGEQYF
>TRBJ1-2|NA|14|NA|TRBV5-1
TGCGCCAGCAGCTTGGGTGGCAGGGCGGATGGCTACACCTTC
CASSLGGRADGYTF
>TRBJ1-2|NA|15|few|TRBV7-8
TGTGCCAGCAGCTTAGTTCGCCGGTCTAACTATGGCTACACCTTC
CASSLVRRSNYGYTF
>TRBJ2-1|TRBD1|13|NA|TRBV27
TGTGCCAGCAGCCTGGACAGGGGTCGTGAGCAGTTCTTC
CASSLDRGREQFF
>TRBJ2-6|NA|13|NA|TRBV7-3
TGTGCCAGCAGCTCCACTGGGGCCAACGTCCTGACTTTC
CASSSTGANVLTF
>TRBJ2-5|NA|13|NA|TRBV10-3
TGTGCCATCAGTGCAGGGGAGGGAGAGACCCAGTACTTC
CAISAGEGETQYF
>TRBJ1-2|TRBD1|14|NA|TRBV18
TGTGCCAGCTCACCGTCACAGGGGCCCTATGGCTACCCCTTC
CASSPSQGPYGYPF
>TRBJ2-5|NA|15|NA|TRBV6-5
TGTGCCAGCAGTTACTCGGGCAGGGGAAAAGAGACCCAGTACTTC
CASSYSGRGKETQYF
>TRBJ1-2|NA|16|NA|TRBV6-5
TGTGCCAGCAGTTACCTTCAGGGGAAGGCTAACTATGGCTACACCTTC
CASSYLQGKANYGYTF
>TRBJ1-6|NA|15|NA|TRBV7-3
TGTGCCAGCAGCTTAACGGGGGACACTAATTCACCCCTCCACTTT
CASSLTGDTNSPLHF
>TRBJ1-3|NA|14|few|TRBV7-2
TGTGCCAGCAGCTTAGTGGGGGCCGGAAACACCATATATTTT
CASSLVGAGNTIYF
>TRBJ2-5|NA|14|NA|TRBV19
TGTGCCAGTAGTATAAGGGGCCCGCAAGAGACCCAGTACTTC
CASSIRGPQETQYF
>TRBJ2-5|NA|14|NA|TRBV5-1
TGCGCCAGCAGCCCCGGGAACGGGCAAGAGACCCAGTACTTC
CASSPGNGQETQYF
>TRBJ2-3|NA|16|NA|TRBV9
TGTGCCAGCAGCGTCAGCGGGCGGGGATACACAGATACGCAGTATTTT
CASSVSGRGYTDTQYF
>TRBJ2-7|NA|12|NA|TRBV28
TGTGCCAGCAGTCCCCCCGGGGGCGAGCAGTACTTC
CASSPPGGEQYF
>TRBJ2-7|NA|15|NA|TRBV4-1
TGCGCCAGCAGCCAGGGGCCTCTTTTACCCCGCGAGCAGTACTTC
CASSQGPLLPREQYF